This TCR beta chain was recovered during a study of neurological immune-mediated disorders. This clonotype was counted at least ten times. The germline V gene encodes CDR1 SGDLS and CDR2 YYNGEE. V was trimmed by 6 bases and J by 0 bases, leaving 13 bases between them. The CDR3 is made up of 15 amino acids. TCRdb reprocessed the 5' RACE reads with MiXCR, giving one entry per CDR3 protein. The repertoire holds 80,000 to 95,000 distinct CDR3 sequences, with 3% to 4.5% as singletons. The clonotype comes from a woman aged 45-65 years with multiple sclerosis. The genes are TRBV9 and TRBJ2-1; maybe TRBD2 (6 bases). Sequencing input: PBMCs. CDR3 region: CASTGGESSYNEQFF. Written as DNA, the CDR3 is TGTGCCAGCACCGGCGGGGAAAGCTCCTACAATGAGCAGTTCTTC.